The 5 T cell receptor beta chains given below trace back to one sample, sequenced in a study of shared clonotypes between healthy human individuals. Assay used: immunoSEQ multiplex PCR; TCRdb lists only in-frame clones, some missing. The sample shows approximately 500,000 clones, 81% of them seen only once. Sequencing was performed on PBMCs. The receptor set was obtained from a woman in her forties in good health. Some clones in this sample may be carry-over from other donors' samples.

In regard to this clone: A single base is all that separates this from a far larger clone, so a read error is likely. The J gene is TRBJ1-2, the V gene TRBV6-1; possibly TRBD1 for D (6 bases). The CDR3 totals 15 residues. Germline assignment: CDR1 MNHNS and CDR2 SASEGT. The CDR3 coding sequence is TGTGCCAGCAGTGCGACAGGAATAACTAACCATGGCTACACCTTC. Its translation: CASSATGITNHGYTF.

Turning to this clone: A far bigger clonotype differs at one base, so this is likely a read error. The chain is built from TRBV7-8 and TRBJ1-1; D not certain. Germline CDR1 SGHVS, CDR2 FQNEAQ. The CDR3 is made up of 12 amino acids. Trimming removed 1 base at V and 3 bases at J, with 3 bases between. CDR3 DNA sequence: TGTGCCAGCAGCTTAGTCGACACTGAAGCTTTCTTT. This encodes CASSLVDTEAFF.

The CDR3 reads CASSPPVQGTETQYF. CDR3 coding DNA: TGTGCCAGCTCACCACCGGTCCAGGGCACAGAGACCCAGTACTTC. The gene calls are TRBV18 and TRBJ2-5, with a possible D match to TRBD1 (5 bases). V was clipped by 0 bases and J by 4 bases, with 12 bases between them. Germline V gives CDR1 KGHSH, CDR2 LQKENI. This CDR3 is 15 amino acids long.

This clone showed up just a few times. DNA for the CDR3: TGTGCCAGCAGCCAAGACCCAGGGCCGGATTCACCCCTCCACTTT. It is translated as CASSQDPGPDSPLHF. This chain uses TRBV4-2 with TRBJ1-6, with a weak D call TRBD1 (5 bases). From germline, CDR1 is LGHNA and CDR2 YNFKEQ. Trimming shortened V by 0 bases and J by 8 bases, and 11 bases separated the two germline ends. The CDR3 has 15 amino acids.

The V gene is TRBV5-4, the J gene TRBJ1-2, with D maybe TRBD1 (5 bases). V lost 4 bases and J lost 4, with 8 bases in between. CDR1 is SGHNT, CDR2 YYREEE, per germline (reference sequence). This CDR3 contains 12 residues. In DNA, the CDR3 is TGTGCCAGCAGCACAGACAGCTATGGCTACACCTTC. Protein sequence: CASSTDSYGYTF. The full variable domain, rest sourced from reference TRBV5-4 and TRBJ1-2, is ETGVTQSPTHLIKTRGQQVTLRCSSQSGHNTVSWYQQALGQGPQFIFQYYREEENGRGNFPPRFSGLQFPNYSSELNVNALELDDSALYLCASSTDSYGYTFGSGTRLTVV.